This T cell receptor (beta chain) was identified in a study of T cell responses to AZD1222 COVID-19 vaccine. CDR3 length: 18 residues. In germline, CDR1 is SGDLS, CDR2 YYNGEE. The germline V and J ends were trimmed by 0 bases and 2 bases, with 19 bases remaining between them. Sequencing used immunoSEQ multiplex PCR; TCRdb keeps in-frame clones, though not all of them. The profile shows more than 70,000 clones, approximately 90% of them singletons. Specimen: peripheral blood, collected 28 days after the second AZD1222 dose. The genes are TRBV9 and TRBJ2-3; no reliable D call. This sequence originates from an adult who received the AZD1222 COVID-19 vaccine. The CDR3 reads CASSVGGPRTVLTDTQYF. DNA for the CDR3: TGTGCCAGCAGCGTAGGTGGCCCTCGGACGGTTCTCACAGATACGCAGTATTTT.